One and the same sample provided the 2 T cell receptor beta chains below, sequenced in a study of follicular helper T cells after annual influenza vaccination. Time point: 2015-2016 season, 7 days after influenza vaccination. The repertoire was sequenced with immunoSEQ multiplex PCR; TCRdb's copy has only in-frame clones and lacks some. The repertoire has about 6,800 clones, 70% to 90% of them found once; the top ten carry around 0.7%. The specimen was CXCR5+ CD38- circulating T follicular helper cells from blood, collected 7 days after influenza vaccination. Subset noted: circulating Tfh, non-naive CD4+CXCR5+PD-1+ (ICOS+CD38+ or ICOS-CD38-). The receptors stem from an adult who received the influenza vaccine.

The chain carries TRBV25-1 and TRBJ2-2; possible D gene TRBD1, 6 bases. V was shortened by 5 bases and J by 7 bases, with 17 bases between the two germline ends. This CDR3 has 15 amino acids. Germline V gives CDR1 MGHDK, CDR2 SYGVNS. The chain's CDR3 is CASSSPGQLGGELFF. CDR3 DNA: TGTGCCAGCAGTTCACCTGGACAGCTCGGCGGGGAGCTGTTTTTT.

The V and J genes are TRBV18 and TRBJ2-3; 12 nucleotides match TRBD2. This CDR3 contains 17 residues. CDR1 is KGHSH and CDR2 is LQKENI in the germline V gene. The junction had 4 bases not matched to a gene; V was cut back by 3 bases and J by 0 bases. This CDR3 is CASSPGLAGFSTDTQYF. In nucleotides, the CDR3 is TGTGCCAGCTCACCTGGACTAGCGGGATTTAGCACAGATACGCAGTATTTT.